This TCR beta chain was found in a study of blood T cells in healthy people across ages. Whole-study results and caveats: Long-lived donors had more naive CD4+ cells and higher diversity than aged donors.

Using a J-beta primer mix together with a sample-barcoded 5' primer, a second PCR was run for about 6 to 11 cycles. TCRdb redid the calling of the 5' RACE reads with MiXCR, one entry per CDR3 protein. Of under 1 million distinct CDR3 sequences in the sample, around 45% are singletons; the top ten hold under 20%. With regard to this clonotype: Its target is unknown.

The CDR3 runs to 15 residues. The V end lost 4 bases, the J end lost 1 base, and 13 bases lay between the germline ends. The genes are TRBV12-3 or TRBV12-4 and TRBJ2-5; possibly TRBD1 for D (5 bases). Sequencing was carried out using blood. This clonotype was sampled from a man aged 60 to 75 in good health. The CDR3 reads CASSSLWTSQETQYF. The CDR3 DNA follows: TGTGCCAGCAGTTCACTCTGGACAAGCCAAGAGACCCAGTACTTC.